This T cell receptor (beta chain) was retrieved from a study of glioma-infiltrating T cells. Study information: Glioblastomas were WHO grade IV, sampled at first diagnosis; low-grade were grade II. Dexamethasone exposure before glioma surgery was limited to six or fewer days.

This clonotype has more than one count but fewer than ten. Amplification of TCR alpha and beta CDR3 regions from RNA used iRepertoire nested multiplex PCR. TCRdb ran MiXCR on the multiplex PCR reads and lists one entry per CDR3 protein. Found here are 300,000 to 400,000 distinct CDR3 sequences, around 38% of them singletons; the top ten hold about 11%. Trimming shortened V by 3 bases and J by 5 bases, and 13 bases separated the two germline ends. The CDR3 is 15 amino acids. Looked up from germline, CDR1 is MNHEY and CDR2 is SMNVEV (reference sequence). This receptor was identified in a human donor with low-grade glioma or glioblastoma, undergoing nonglioma brain surgery, or in good health (not recorded which). Sequenced material: glioma tissue, nonneoplastic brain tissue, or PBMCs (not recorded which). The chain employs TRBV27 and TRBJ1-4, with a weak D call TRBD1 (6 bases). The CDR3 spells CASSFTGWGNEKLFF. CDR3 sequence (DNA): TGTGCCAGCAGTTTCACAGGGTGGGGGAATGAAAAACTGTTTTTT. The full variable domain, its missing parts supplied by reference TRBV27 and TRBJ1-4, is EAQVTQNPRYLITVTGKKLTVTCSQNMNHEYMSWYRQDPGLGLRQIYYSMNVEVTDKGDVPEGYKVSRKEKRNFPLILESPSPNQTSLYFCASSFTGWGNEKLFFGSGTQLSVL.